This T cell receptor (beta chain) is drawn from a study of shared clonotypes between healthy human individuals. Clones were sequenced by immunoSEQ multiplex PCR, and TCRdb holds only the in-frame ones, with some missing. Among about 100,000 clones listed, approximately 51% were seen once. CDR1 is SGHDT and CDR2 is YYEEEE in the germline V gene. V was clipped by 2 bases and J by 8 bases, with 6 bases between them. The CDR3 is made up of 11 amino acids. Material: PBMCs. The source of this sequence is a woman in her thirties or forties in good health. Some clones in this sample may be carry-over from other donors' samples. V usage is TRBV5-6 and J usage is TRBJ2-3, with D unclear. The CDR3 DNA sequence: TGTGCCAGCAGCTTATATGGTACGCAGTATTTT. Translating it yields CASSLYGTQYF.